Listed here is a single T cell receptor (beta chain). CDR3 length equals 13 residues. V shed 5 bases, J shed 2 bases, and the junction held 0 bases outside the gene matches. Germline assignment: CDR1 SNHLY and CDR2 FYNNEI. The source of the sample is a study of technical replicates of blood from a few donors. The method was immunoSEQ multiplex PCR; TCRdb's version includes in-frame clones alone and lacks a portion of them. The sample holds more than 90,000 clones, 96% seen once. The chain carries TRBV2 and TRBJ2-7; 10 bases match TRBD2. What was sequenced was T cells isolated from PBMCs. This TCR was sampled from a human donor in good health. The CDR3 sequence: CASSSGGAYEQYF. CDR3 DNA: TGTGCCAGCAGTAGCGGGGGGGCCTACGAGCAGTACTTC.